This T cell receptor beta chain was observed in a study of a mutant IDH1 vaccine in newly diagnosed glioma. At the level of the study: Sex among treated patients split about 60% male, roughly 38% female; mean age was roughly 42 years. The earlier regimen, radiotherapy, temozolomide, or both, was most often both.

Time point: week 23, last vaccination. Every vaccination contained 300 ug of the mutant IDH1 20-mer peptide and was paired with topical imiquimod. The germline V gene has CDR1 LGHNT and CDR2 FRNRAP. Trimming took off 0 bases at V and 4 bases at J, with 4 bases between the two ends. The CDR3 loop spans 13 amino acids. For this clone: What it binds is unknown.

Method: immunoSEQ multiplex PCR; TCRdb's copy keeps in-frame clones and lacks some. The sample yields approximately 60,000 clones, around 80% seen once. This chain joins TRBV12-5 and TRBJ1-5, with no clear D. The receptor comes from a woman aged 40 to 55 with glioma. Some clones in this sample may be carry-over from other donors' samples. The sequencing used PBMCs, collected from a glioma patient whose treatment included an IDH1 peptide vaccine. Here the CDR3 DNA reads TGTGCTAGTGGTTTGGTACGTAATCAGCCCCAGCATTTT. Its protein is CASGLVRNQPQHF.